This TCR beta chain was captured in a study of blood T cell repertoires in COVID-19 (dated by TCRdb to about 2020). Concerning the study at large: The collaborator samples originated in the United States, Italy and Spain and spanned the acute and convalescent phases of COVID-19. The samples were drawn from the first 160 participants of the ongoing ImmuneRACE study and from 950 to 1,500 subjects provided by 6 global collaborators. Where HLA class I and class II types were available, the types were taken from metadata supplied by the sample provider, not from assay-based typing. The sample metadata nearly always contained a de-identified subject ID, COVID-19 status, age in years and sex. Subjects who had been exposed to COVID-19, were actively infected with it, or had recovered from it provided the deeply sampled blood TCRbeta repertoires that made up the dataset. The material from the prospective study consisted of cDNA or gDNA derived from T cells, B-cell-depleted T cells, or PBMCs. A freely available public database, intended as a resource for researchers studying the immune response to SARS-CoV-2, is where the repertoires were released. What the study reported, not specific to this receptor: Clinical and demographic metadata were provided uncurated, with the amount varying by source and participant.

Relative to germline, V is 4 bases shorter and J is 1 base shorter, with 12 bases between their ends. The CDR3 measures 15 amino acids from cysteine to phenylalanine. Just CDR3 DNA is preserved here, 45 bases in frame from base 1. For CDR1 and CDR2, the germline V gene lists SGHTA and FQGNSA. Whole blood was collected in K2EDTA tubes by collaborating institutions according to the institutions' own protocols. For TCRbeta analysis, collaborators shipped samples in one of three forms: frozen whole blood, isolated PBMCs, or DNA extracted from either of those sample types. TCRbeta CDR3 regions were amplified from genomic DNA using the immunoSEQ Assay, a bias-controlled multiplex PCR. For the original study's pipeline: Within the assay, amplification of reference gene primers was used to estimate how many nucleated cells each sample contained. To quantify the absolute abundance of each unique TCRbeta CDR3 rearrangement, sequence reads were collapsed and filtered. For each sample, productive Simpson clonality was calculated as the square root of Simpson's diversity index over productive rearrangements. TCRdb limited this immuneACCESS table to in-frame rearrangements with V and J called. A share of clones is missing; checked studies link under half to unresolved V genes, and the rest is unexplained. V and J calls and clone size are those listed in that table; D and trimming were worked out from the DNA. This sample lists approximately 210,000 clones; around 89% were detected once. The leading ten clones occupy 4.8% of the sample.

Comments on this clone: Its antigen target is currently unknown. No qualities accompany the bases; no much larger clone lies one base away.

Material: peripheral blood. Here the chain combines TRBV7-2 and TRBJ2-3, with TRBD2 tentatively as D gene (6 bases match). This TCR was sampled from a woman in her 40s with acute or convalescent COVID-19. The CDR3 region reads CASSSRRERTDTQYF. The DNA is TGTGCCAGCAGCTCTCGGAGGGAGCGCACAGATACGCAGTATTTT.